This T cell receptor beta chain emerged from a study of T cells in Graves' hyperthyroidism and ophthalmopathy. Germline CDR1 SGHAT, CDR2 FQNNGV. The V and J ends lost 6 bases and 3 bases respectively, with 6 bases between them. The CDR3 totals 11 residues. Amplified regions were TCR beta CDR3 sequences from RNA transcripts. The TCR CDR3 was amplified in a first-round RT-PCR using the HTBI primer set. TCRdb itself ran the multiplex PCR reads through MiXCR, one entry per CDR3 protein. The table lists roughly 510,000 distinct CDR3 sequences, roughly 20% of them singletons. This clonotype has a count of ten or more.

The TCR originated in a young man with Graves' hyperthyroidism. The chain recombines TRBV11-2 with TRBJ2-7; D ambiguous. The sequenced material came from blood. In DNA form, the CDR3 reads TGTGCCAGCAGGGTGTTCTACGAGCAGTACTTC. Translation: CASRVFYEQYF.